Presented here are 13 T cell receptor beta chains from one specimen sequenced in a study of OX40 agonist ivuxolimab in advanced cancers. Assay: immunoSEQ multiplex PCR; the TCRdb copy retains only in-frame clones and omits some. The sample records 75,000 to 95,000 clones, around 93% being singletons. The sequencing here drew on CD4+ or CD8+ T cells sorted from blood, taken in a trial of the OX40 agonist ivuxolimab. The receptors originated from an adult with an advanced solid tumor such as melanoma, head and neck, liver or kidney cancer.

This clone is a singleton in its sample. This sequence joins TRBV4-3 and TRBJ2-5, with TRBD2 identical over 7 bases. CDR1 and CDR2 from the germline V gene are LGHNA and YSLEER. The CDR3 is 15 amino acids. The V and J ends lost 1 base and 4 bases, in that order; junction bases with no gene match: 6. DNA of the CDR3: TGCGCCAGCAGCCAAGCTAGCGGCTCGATAGAGACCCAGTACTTC. It encodes CASSQASGSIETQYF.

CDR3 in DNA: TGTGCAAGTCGCCCAGGAGGACAGGTGAACACTGAAGCTTTCTTT. It codes for CASRPGGQVNTEAFF. The V call is TRBV12-2, the J call TRBJ1-1; the listed D gene, TRBD1, was not tested against the DNA. TRBV12-2 corresponds to a pseudogene. CDR3 length: 15 residues.

The chain couples TRBV30 to TRBJ1-1; possibly TRBD1 for D (5 bases). This CDR3 contains 13 residues. V dropped 5 bases and J dropped 1 base, with 11 bases sitting between them. Germline-derived CDR1 and CDR2 are GTSNPN and SVGIG (reference sequence). The CDR3 DNA reads TGTGCCTGGGAGGGTGGGACGAACACTGAAGCTTTCTTT. Translated: CAWEGGTNTEAFF.

V usage is TRBV5-1 and J usage is TRBJ2-7; 10 nucleotides match TRBD2. The CDR3 is made up of 17 amino acids. Per germline, CDR1 SGHRS and CDR2 YFSETQ. V shed 3 bases and J 2 bases; nucleotides not matched to a gene: 11. The CDR3 spells CASSSLGLAGDTYEQYF. CDR3 nucleotide sequence: TGCGCCAGCAGCTCCCTCGGGCTAGCGGGGGATACCTACGAGCAGTACTTC. Supplemented by reference TRBV5-1 and TRBJ2-7, the full variable domain reads KAGVTQTPRYLIKTRGQQVTLSCSPISGHRSVSWYQQTPGQGLQFLFEYFSETQRNKGNFPGRFSGRQFSNSRSEMNVSTLELGDSALYLCASSSLGLAGDTYEQYFGPGTRLTVT.

The chain links TRBV2 to TRBJ2-5; D remains unclear. Trimming removed 3 bases at V and 5 bases at J, with 19 bases between. This CDR3 has 16 residues. Germline V CDR1 and CDR2: SNHLY, FYNNEI. The CDR3: CASSESAAWGTETQYF. For the CDR3, the DNA is TGTGCCAGCAGTGAGTCAGCAGCCTGGGGTACGGAGACCCAGTACTTC.

The chain joins TRBV6-5 to TRBJ2-7, with TRBD1 matching over 9 bases. From germline, CDR1 is MNHEY and CDR2 SVGAGI. With 2 bases clipped from V and 4 bases from J, the junction kept 9 bases outside the gene matches. The CDR3 is made up of 16 amino acids. The CDR3 protein is CASSYLQGQGLYEQYF. CDR3 coding DNA: TGTGCCAGCAGTTACCTCCAGGGACAGGGCCTATACGAGCAGTACTTC.

The chain is built from TRBV5-1 and TRBJ2-3, with 8 nucleotides matching TRBD2. This CDR3 is 14 amino acids long. V gave up 3 bases and J gave up 7 bases; unmatched junction bases: 7. Germline CDR1 reads SGHRS; CDR2 reads YFSETQ. The CDR3 sequence: CASSSGGAIYTQYF. CDR3 DNA: TGCGCCAGCAGCTCCGGGGGGGCCATATATACGCAGTATTTT.

This rearrangement joins TRBV9 to TRBJ2-7; 9 positions agree with TRBD2. The V gene end was trimmed by 0 bases and the J gene end by 4 bases; junction bases not matched to a gene: 2. The CDR3 loop spans 14 amino acids. Looked up from germline, CDR1 is SGDLS and CDR2 is YYNGEE. CDR3 sequence reads: CASSVASGDYEQYF. The CDR3 nucleotides are TGTGCCAGCAGCGTAGCTAGCGGGGATTACGAGCAGTACTTC.

The J gene is TRBJ1-4, the V gene TRBV4-3, with D perhaps TRBD1 (5 bases). Trimming took off 1 base at V and 5 bases at J, with 17 bases between the two ends. CDR1 LGHNA and CDR2 YSLEER come from the germline V gene. The CDR3 is made up of 17 amino acids. The CDR3 protein is CASSQGKPGTENEKLFF. CDR3 DNA sequence: TGCGCCAGCAGCCAAGGAAAACCCGGGACGGAGAATGAAAAACTGTTTTTT.

The genes are TRBV6-5 and TRBJ2-7, with 7 bases aligning to TRBD1. Germline-derived CDR1 and CDR2 are MNHEY and SVGAGI. The CDR3 is 13 residues long. Unmatched junction bases numbered 6, after V lost 8 bases and J lost 2 bases. CDR3 sequence: CASEGTVPYEQYF. The CDR3 nucleotides are TGTGCCAGCGAGGGGACAGTCCCCTACGAGCAGTACTTC.

The CDR3 coding sequence is TGTGCCAGCAGACAAGTAGGTCTGTACAATGAGCAGTTCTTC. Translation: CASRQVGLYNEQFF. The rearrangement uses TRBV13 and TRBJ2-1; no reliable D call. The V and J ends lost 6 bases and 4 bases respectively, with 13 bases between them. This CDR3 contains 14 residues. Germline-derived CDR1 and CDR2 are PRHDT and FYEKMQ (reference sequence).

This chain links TRBV27 with TRBJ1-2, with D tentatively TRBD1 (6 bases). Trimming removed 1 base from V and 7 bases from J, with 19 bases in between. Germline CDR1 and CDR2: MNHEY and SMNVEV (reference sequence). The CDR3 sequence is 16 residues long. CDR3 bases: TGTGCCAGCAGTTTATATCCCCGGGAGGGGGAGGGTGGCTACACCTTC. It encodes CASSLYPREGEGGYTF.

V gene TRBV7-9 combines with J gene TRBJ2-3; TRBD2 matches 7 bases. The J segment lost 4 bases and the V segment lost 6 bases, leaving 7 bases of the junction unmatched. The CDR3 sequence is 14 residues long. The germline V gene encodes CDR1 SEHNR and CDR2 FQNEAQ (reference sequence). CDR3 in DNA: TGTGCCAGCAGAGCCCCCGGGGGGTCAGATACGCAGTATTTT. This sequence encodes CASRAPGGSDTQYF.